This T cell receptor (beta chain) was documented in a study of T cell changes during pregnancy in multiple sclerosis. Some clones are missing from TCRdb's copy, which holds only in-frame ones; the method was immunoSEQ multiplex PCR. The sample contains roughly 20,000 clones, around nine tenths of which appear only once. Sequenced here: CD8+ T cells from peripheral blood mononuclear cells, sampled in the first trimester of pregnancy. This receptor was obtained from a female donor with multiple sclerosis, enrolled in a pregnancy study.

CDR3: CSVEDRTATQETQYF. The CDR3 DNA reads as TGCAGCGTTGAAGATCGGACAGCCACCCAAGAGACCCAGTACTTC. The chain links TRBV29-1 to TRBJ2-5; the D gene is possibly TRBD1 (6 bases). Germline V gives CDR1 SQVTM, CDR2 ANQGSEA. CDR3 length equals 15 residues. Trimming left V 0 bases short and J 1 base short, with 12 bases between.